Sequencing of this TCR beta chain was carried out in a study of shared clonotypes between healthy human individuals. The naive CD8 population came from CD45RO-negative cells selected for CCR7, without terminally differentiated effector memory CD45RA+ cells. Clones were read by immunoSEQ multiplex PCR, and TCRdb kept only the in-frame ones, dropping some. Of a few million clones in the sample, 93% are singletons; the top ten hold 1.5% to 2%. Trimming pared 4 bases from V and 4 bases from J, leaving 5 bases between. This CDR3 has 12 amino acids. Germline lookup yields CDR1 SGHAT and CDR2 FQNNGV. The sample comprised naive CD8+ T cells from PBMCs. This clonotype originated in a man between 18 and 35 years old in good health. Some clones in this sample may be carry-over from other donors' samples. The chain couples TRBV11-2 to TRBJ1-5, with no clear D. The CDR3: CASSSQNQPQHF. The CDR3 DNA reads TGTGCCAGCAGCTCGCAGAATCAGCCCCAGCATTTT.